These 9 T cell receptor beta chains were all obtained from the same sample, sequenced in a study of CD8 T cells in ankylosing spondylitis (TCRdb year 2017). Libraries were made using 5' RACE. Sequencing took place on an Illumina HiSeq 2500. TCRdb redid the processing of the public reads, applying fastp at Q25 and MiXCR, and retained in-frame beta chains. Rows with one shared CDR3 protein collapse into an entry with the most common genes and DNA. For this sample the table gives approximately 250,000 distinct CDR3 sequences, of which roughly 8% were detected only once. The ten largest clones take up more than 4% of the sample. Sample: blood, either unsorted or a sorted T cell fraction (not recorded which). The source is a female donor with ankylosing spondylitis or in good health (not recorded which).

This clonotype was seen at least ten times. The rearrangement links TRBV6-1 to TRBJ2-5; no reliable D call. V was clipped by 2 bases and J by 1 base, with 11 bases between them. The CDR3 consists of 15 residues. CDR1 and CDR2 (germline): MNHNS, SASEGT. CDR3 in DNA: TGTGCCAGCAGTGAAAACCGGTGGGGCCAAGAGACCCAGTACTTC. It specifies CASSENRWGQETQYF.

This clonotype was recorded many times. This CDR3 is CASSSRSYGYTF. The DNA of the CDR3 is TGTGCCAGCAGTTCACGAAGCTATGGCTACACCTTC. V gene TRBV12-3 or TRBV12-4 combines with J gene TRBJ1-2; D uncertain. Between the trimmed V and J ends, which lost 4 bases and 4 bases, there was a span of 7 bases. The CDR3 spans 12 residues.

Many counts were recorded for this clonotype. The rearrangement links TRBV20-1 to TRBJ1-1, with unresolved D. CDR1 is DFQATT, CDR2 SNEGSKA, per germline (reference sequence). The CDR3 totals 15 residues. V lost 2 bases to trimming and J lost 0 bases, with 13 bases between them. Written as DNA, the CDR3 is TGCAGTGCTAGACCCCCAGTAACCTTGAACACTGAAGCTTTCTTT. Translation gives CSARPPVTLNTEAFF.

There are many counts of this clonotype. The chain uses TRBV12-3 or TRBV12-4 and TRBJ1-1; D remains ambiguous. V lost 3 bases to trimming and J lost 8 bases, with 10 bases between them. CDR3 size: 12 residues. This CDR3 is CASSFSGSEAFF. DNA for the CDR3: TGTGCCAGCAGTTTTAGCGGCAGCGAAGCTTTCTTT.

This clonotype was recorded at least ten times. The chain recombines TRBV20-1 with TRBJ2-2; tentative D call: TRBD1 (6 bases). V gave up 8 bases and J gave up 2 bases, with 12 bases separating them. The CDR3 sequence is 13 residues long. CDR1 DFQATT and CDR2 SNEGSKA come from the germline V gene (reference sequence). The CDR3 here is CSSGDPNTGELFF. The CDR3 region has the DNA TGCAGTTCAGGGGACCCCAACACCGGGGAGCTGTTTTTT.

This clonotype was seen at least ten times. This chain connects TRBV4-3 to TRBJ1-2; perhaps TRBD1 as D (5 bases). The CDR3 contains 18 residues. Germline-derived CDR1 and CDR2 are LGHNA and YSLEER. Trimming removed 0 bases from V and 1 base from J, with 18 bases in between. CDR3 DNA: TGCGCCAGCAGCCAAGAACCCTTCGGGGGAGGGAATAACTATGGCTACACCTTC. Its translation is CASSQEPFGGGNNYGYTF.

This clonotype was recorded many times. The rearrangement links TRBV7-2 to TRBJ1-5; TRBD1 matches 7 bases. Germline trimming cut 5 bases from V and 4 bases from J; bases unmatched to any gene: 8. Germline assignment: CDR1 SGHTA and CDR2 FQGNSA. The CDR3 runs to 15 residues. The CDR3 region has the DNA TGTGCCAGCAGCGCGACACAGGGGATTAATCAGCCCCAGCATTTT. Translated: CASSATQGINQPQHF.

This clonotype was seen ten or more times. The rearrangement uses TRBV5-1 and TRBJ1-1; 7 bases match TRBD1. CDR1 is SGHRS, CDR2 YFSETQ, per germline. V shed 0 bases, J shed 4 bases, and the junction held 9 bases outside the gene matches. The CDR3 contains 16 residues. CDR3 in amino acids: CASSLGGNRGFTEAFF. The CDR3 DNA follows: TGCGCCAGCAGCTTGGGGGGCAACAGGGGATTCACTGAAGCTTTCTTT. Full variable domain (rest looked up from reference TRBV5-1 and TRBJ1-1): KAGVTQTPRYLIKTRGQQVTLSCSPISGHRSVSWYQQTPGQGLQFLFEYFSETQRNKGNFPGRFSGRQFSNSRSEMNVSTLELGDSALYLCASSLGGNRGFTEAFFGQGTRLTVV.

This clonotype was counted at least ten times. V is TRBV10-3 and J is TRBJ2-1, with TRBD2 identical over 8 bases. J was trimmed by 9 bases and V by 4 bases; bases with no gene match: 2. Germline loops: CDR1 ENHRY, CDR2 SYGVKD. The CDR3 consists of 12 residues. The CDR3 loop reads CAISGSGSEQFF. DNA for the CDR3: TGTGCCATCAGTGGAAGCGGGAGTGAGCAGTTCTTC.